This TCR beta chain is from a study of kidney transplant recipient with SARS-CoV-2 infection. CDR3 length: 18 residues. The germline gives CDR1 MDHEN, CDR2 SYDVKM. The ends were cut back, 2 bases at V and 6 bases at J, with 25 bases in the middle. TCRdb processed the reads anew with MiXCR; each CDR3 protein has one entry. This table has fewer than 250,000 distinct CDR3 sequences, around 26% appearing once. The table lists this clonotype with many counts. This receptor was taken from a male patient in his thirties who had COVID-19 and was a kidney transplant recipient. These T cells may partly come from the graft donor. Sequenced material: a blood sample, taken at baseline and between days 110 and 120 from a kidney transplant recipient. V is TRBV28 and J is TRBJ1-1, with D tentatively TRBD1 (6 bases). In DNA, the CDR3 is TGTGCCAGCAGTTTAGCTACGGGACAATACTCTCTGAGACCTGAAGCTTTCTTT. Encoded protein: CASSLATGQYSLRPEAFF.